This T cell receptor (beta chain) was captured in a study of shared clonotypes between healthy human individuals. Study-level findings and limits: Generation probability values for non-shared clonotypes were lower than those for clonotypes shared by all four donors. Memory subsets had estimated richness that was generally smaller than that of naive subsets. In four donors, roughly 5.2% of naive CD4 clonotypes appeared in common.

On this clone: The antigen is undetermined.

Deletions cut 6 bases from V and 4 bases from J, with 13 bases between. There are 13 residues in the CDR3. Germline CDR1 is MNHNS and CDR2 is SASEGT. DNA at 200 ng, 25,000 to 35,000 T cell genomes, went into sorted-subset replicate PCRs. Clones were sequenced by immunoSEQ multiplex PCR, and TCRdb holds only the in-frame ones, with some missing. Of roughly 590,000 clones in the sample, about 95% are singletons; the top ten hold less than 0.13%. Naive CD8 cells lacked CD45RO and underwent positive selection for CCR7, leaving out terminally differentiated effector memory CD45RA+ cells. The source material was naive CD8+ T cells sorted from blood. The TCR sequence derives from a woman in her twenties or thirties in good health. The rearrangement joins TRBV6-1 to TRBJ2-7; D may match TRBD1 or TRBD2 (5 bases each). The CDR3 spells CASSYGTEYEQYF. The DNA for the CDR3 is TGTGCCAGCAGCTACGGGACCGAGTACGAGCAGTACTTC.